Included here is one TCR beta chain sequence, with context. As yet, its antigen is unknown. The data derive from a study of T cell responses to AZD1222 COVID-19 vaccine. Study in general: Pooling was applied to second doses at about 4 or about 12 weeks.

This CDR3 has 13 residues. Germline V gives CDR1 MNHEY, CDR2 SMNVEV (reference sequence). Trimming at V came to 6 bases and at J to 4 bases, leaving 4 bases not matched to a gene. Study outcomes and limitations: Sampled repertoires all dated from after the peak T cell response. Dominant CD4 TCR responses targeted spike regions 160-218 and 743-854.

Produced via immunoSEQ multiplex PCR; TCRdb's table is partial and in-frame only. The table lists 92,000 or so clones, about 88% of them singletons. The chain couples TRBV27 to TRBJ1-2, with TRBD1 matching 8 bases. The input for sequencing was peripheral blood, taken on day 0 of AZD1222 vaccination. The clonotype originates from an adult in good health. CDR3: CASRFDRGYGYTF. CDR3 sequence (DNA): TGTGCCAGCAGATTCGACAGGGGCTATGGCTACACCTTC.